This TCR beta chain was recorded in a study of shared clonotypes between healthy human individuals (dated by TCRdb to about 2020). With respect to the entire study: A couple of women and three men aged 18 to 49 years were included in the cohort. For each donor, CD4 naive and CD4 memory were each run on three plates, CD8 naive on two plates, and CD8 memory on one plate. To estimate repertoire size and how much clonotype sharing occurs between individuals, the study deeply sequenced the blood TCR repertoires of five healthy adults. To increase sequencing depth and limit assay-specific biases, TCR repertoire library preparation and sequencing were carried out by different laboratories using diverse techniques. Per donor, leukapheresis produced somewhere between about 0.94 and 9 billion PBMCs. Points the paper makes about the study in general: Naive subsets generally had larger estimated clonotype richness than memory subsets. Compared with non-shared clonotypes, the clonotypes found in all four sorted-subset donors had higher generation probabilities. Based on pairwise subsampling, the degree of clonotype sharing among donors was expected to be affected by sequencing depth. Rarefaction of sorted-subset datasets indicated incomplete sequencing despite the large sequencing depth. Because the study included a small number of donors, the genetic and exposure-history diversity represented was limited. Sampling was limited to blood, and TCR repertoires in tissue likely differ from TCR repertoires in blood. Sharing across several donors was observed for around 5% of naive CD4, 3% to 3.5% of naive CD8, 2% to 2.5% of memory CD4, and around 0.44% of memory CD8 clonotypes.

TCR CDR3 regions were amplified from genomic DNA by multiplex PCR using the deep immunoSEQ assay. For each cell subset, the extracted genomic DNA was distributed evenly across all wells of several immunoSEQ 96-well plates, and each plate served as one replicate. For sorted subsets, roughly 200 ng of genomic DNA, equivalent to 30,000 or so T cell genomes, went into each replicate PCR. The purified libraries were quantified using a Qubit 3.0 fluorometer, sized with a Bioanalyzer 2100, and then quantified again using the KAPA Library Quantification kit. Every immunoSEQ 96-well plate was sequenced on a dedicated single-read 150-cycle Illumina NextSeq 550 flow cell. Concerning the study's data processing: Because only junctional sequences without quality scores were contained in the immunoSEQ output, filtering matching that applied to full-length reads could not be performed. To assign V/J genes and CDR3, sequences were annotated using PyIR, a Python wrapper for IgBLAST v1.9, with IMGT germline references. Reads with weak V/J assignments (E-value above 1e-6), missing CDR3, stop codons, out-of-frame junctions, or ambiguous translated residues were removed. V3J clonotypes were defined as sequences sharing an identical inferred V gene, J gene, and CDR3 amino acid sequence. The percentage overlap between two repertoires was calculated by dividing the number of shared unique clonotypes by the size of the smaller repertoire. Three approaches were used to assess repertoire richness: RTK rarefaction, the Chao1 estimator, and Recon v2.1 estimates of unobserved clonotypes. For all TCRbeta clonotypes obtained by the gDNA method from a few donors, generation probabilities were computed with OLGA. TCRdb took this table from immuneACCESS and kept in-frame rearrangements with V and J called. Such tables lack part of the clones; where checked against another copy, unresolved V genes explain under half of the gap, and the rest is unexplained. From that table come the V and J calls and clone size; the DNA was used to work out D and trimming. The sample includes about 590,000 clones, with roughly 96% observed a single time. The ten largest clonotypes hold 0.085% to 0.11% of the sample.

This clone was recorded once. Its antigen remains unidentified. There are no base qualities to consult, and no much larger clone falls within one base. For the CD8 naive samples, CD45RO-negative cells were positively selected for CCR7, yielding a CD45RA+CCR7+ population from which TemRA cells were excluded. Healthy HIV-negative adults with no recently reported acute infections or vaccinations were included as donors. Only Caucasian adults living in Nashville, Tennessee, USA were represented among the donors. After blood collection by leukapheresis, PBMCs were isolated using Ficoll-Histopaque density gradient centrifugation and then cryopreserved in the vapor phase of liquid nitrogen. Analytical flow cytometry was used to check the purity and quantity of each magnetically sorted T cell population. Genomic DNA was isolated from each sorted fraction and quantified by UV absorbance on a Nanodrop 2000c.

The receptor's source is a woman aged 25 to 39 in good health. What was sequenced was naive CD8+ T cells sorted from blood. The cell subset or site label of this sample denotes: CD45RA+CCR7+.

The CDR3 protein is CASSVTPAGQGSYGYTF. The bases are TGTGCCAGCAGCGTCACCCCCGCGGGACAGGGAAGCTATGGCTACACCTTC. The V gene is TRBV5-5 and the J gene is TRBJ1-2; 9 nucleotides in the junction match TRBD1. CDR1 SGHKS and CDR2 YYEKEE are derived from the germline V gene (reference sequence). Germline trimming amounts to 4 bases on V and 4 bases on J, with 14 as the count of junction bases outside the gene matches. The CDR3 starts with the cysteine, ends with the phenylalanine, and has 17 residues. The only DNA kept is the CDR3, 51 bases in frame from the first base. Extended through the reference TRBV5-5 and TRBJ1-2 proteins, this CDR3 yields the full variable domain: DAGVTQSPTHLIKTRGQQVTLRCSPISGHKSVSWYQQVLGQGPQFIFQYYEKEERGRGNFPDRFSARQFPNYSSELNVNALLLGDSALYLCASSVTPAGQGSYGYTFGSGTRLTVV.